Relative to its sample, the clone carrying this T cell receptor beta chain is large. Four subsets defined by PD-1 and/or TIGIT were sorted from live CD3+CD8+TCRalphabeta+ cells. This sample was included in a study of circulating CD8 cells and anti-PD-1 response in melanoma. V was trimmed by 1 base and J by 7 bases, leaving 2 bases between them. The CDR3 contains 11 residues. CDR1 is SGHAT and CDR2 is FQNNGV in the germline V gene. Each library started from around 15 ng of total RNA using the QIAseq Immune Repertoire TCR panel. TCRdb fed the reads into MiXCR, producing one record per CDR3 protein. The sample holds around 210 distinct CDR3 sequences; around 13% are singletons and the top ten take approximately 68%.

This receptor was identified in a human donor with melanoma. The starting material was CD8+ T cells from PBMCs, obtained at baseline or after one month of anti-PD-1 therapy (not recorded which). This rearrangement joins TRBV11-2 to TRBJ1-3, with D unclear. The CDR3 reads CASSLANTIYF. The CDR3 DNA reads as TGTGCCAGCAGCTTAGCCAACACCATATATTTT. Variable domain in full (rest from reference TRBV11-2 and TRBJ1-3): EAGVAQSPRYKIIEKRQSVAFWCNPISGHATLYWYQQILGQGPKLLIQFQNNGVVDDSQLPKDRFSAERLKGVDSTLKIQPAKLEDSAVYLCASSLANTIYFGEGSWLTVV.